The present TCR beta chain was sequenced within a study of radiotherapy plus CTLA-4 blockade in lung cancer (dated by TCRdb to the late 2010s). Background for the entire study: Objective responses occurred in approximately 19% of enrolled patients, and just over 30% achieved disease control.

In this study, focal radiation therapy paired with CTLA-4 blockade (ipilimumab) was tested in patients who had chemo-refractory metastatic non-small-cell lung cancer. Receptors were amplified or captured by the immunoSEQ multiplex PCR assay. TCRdb holds this immuneACCESS table with in-frame rearrangements only. Some clones are missing; in checked studies, unresolved V genes explain under half, and the rest has no known cause. Here the sample has around 91,000 clones; around 88% occur a single time. Approximately 4.9% of the sample is taken by the ten largest. The study at large found these results: After treatment with radiotherapy and ipilimumab, TCR clones that came from tumors expanded in the peripheral blood. The strongest predictors of response were reported to be early dynamic shifts in blood T cell clones along with a rise in serum interferon-beta following radiation.

V loses 4 bases, J loses 10 bases, and the germline ends lie 11 bases apart. The germline V gene supplies CDR1 SNHLY and CDR2 FYNNEI. The CDR3, from cysteine to phenylalanine, totals 13 residues. Only the CDR3 portion is preserved as DNA: 39 bases, with reading frame beginning at the first base. For this clone: The antigen this receptor binds is unknown. No base quality information exists; no much larger clone differs at one position.

The chain uses TRBV2 and TRBJ1-6; the D segment could be TRBD1, given 5 matching bases. Sequences were derived from peripheral blood, sampled from a patient treated with radiotherapy plus ipilimumab. The receptor was derived from a human donor with non-small cell lung cancer that progressed on radiotherapy plus ipilimumab. The DNA sequence is as follows: TGTGCCAGCAGTGGGAGGGGTTGGTCACCCCTCCACTTT. Its translation is CASSGRGWSPLHF.